The 6 T cell receptor beta chains listed next were all sequenced from one sample in a study of T cells expressing NK-cell markers (dated by TCRdb to the early 2020s). The method was 5' RACE. TCRdb records Illumina HiSeq 2000 as the sequencer. Each CDR3 protein sequence appears as one entry after TCRdb reprocessed the reads, and no DNA is included. The sample table gives 300,000 to 450,000 distinct CDR3 sequences. The top ten constitute roughly 5.2% of the sample. The sequencing sample was made of blood T cells: a sorted CD56 or NKG2C T cell subset, CD4+ or CD8+ T cells, or bulk PBMC T cells (not recorded which). These receptors originate from a man aged 18-70 years in good health.

The CDR3 loop reads CASSMAGTLPGNEQFF. The chain combines TRBV7-2 with TRBJ2-1; checking the TCRdb D call of TRBD1 is not possible without DNA. The CDR3 totals 16 residues. CDR1 is SGHTA and CDR2 is FQGNSA in the germline V gene.

The rearrangement uses TRBV28 and TRBJ1-2; TCRdb's assignment of TRBD1 cannot be checked, as there is no DNA. The CDR3 runs to 13 residues. Looked up from germline, CDR1 is MDHEN and CDR2 is SYDVKM. Here the CDR3 reads CASSFPQVYGYTF.

The rearrangement uses TRBV7-2 and TRBJ2-1; TCRdb picks TRBD2, but there is no DNA to check that call. The V gene's germline CDR1 is SGHTA and CDR2 FQGNSA. The length of the CDR3 is 16 residues. CDR3 protein: CASSRTGSFGYNEQFF.

V and J are TRBV6-2 or TRBV6-3 and TRBJ1-5; as DNA is missing, the TRBD1 call by TCRdb cannot be tested. Germline V gene lookup returns CDR1 MNHEY and CDR2 SVGEGT. This CDR3 region has 15 residues. The CDR3 sequence: CASSPGQDYGQPQHF.

This chain joins TRBV18 and TRBJ2-1. Per germline, CDR1 KGHSH and CDR2 LQKENI. The CDR3 contains 15 residues. This CDR3 is CASSPPRGSYNEQFF.

This rearrangement joins TRBV3-1 to TRBJ2-5; TCRdb picks TRBD2, but there is no DNA to check that call. This CDR3 spans 16 amino acids. Per germline, CDR1 LGHDT and CDR2 YNNKEL (reference sequence). The CDR3 spells CASSQAQGGRQETQYF.